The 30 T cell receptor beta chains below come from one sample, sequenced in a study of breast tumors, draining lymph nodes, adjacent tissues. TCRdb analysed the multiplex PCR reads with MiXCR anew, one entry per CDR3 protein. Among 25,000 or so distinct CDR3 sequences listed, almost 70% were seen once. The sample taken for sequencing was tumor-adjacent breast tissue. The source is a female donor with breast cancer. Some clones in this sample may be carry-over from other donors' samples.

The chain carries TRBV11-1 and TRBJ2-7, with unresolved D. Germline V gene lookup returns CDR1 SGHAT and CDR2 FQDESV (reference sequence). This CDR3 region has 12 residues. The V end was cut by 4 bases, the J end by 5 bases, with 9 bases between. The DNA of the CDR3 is TGTGCCAGCAGCTCAACCCGGAACGAGCAGTACTTC. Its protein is CASSSTRNEQYF.

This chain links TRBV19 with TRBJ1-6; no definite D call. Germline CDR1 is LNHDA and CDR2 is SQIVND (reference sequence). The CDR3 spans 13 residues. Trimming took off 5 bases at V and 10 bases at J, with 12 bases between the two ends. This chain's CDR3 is CASSAGFGSPLHF. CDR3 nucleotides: TGTGCCAGTAGTGCCGGATTTGGGTCACCCCTCCACTTT.

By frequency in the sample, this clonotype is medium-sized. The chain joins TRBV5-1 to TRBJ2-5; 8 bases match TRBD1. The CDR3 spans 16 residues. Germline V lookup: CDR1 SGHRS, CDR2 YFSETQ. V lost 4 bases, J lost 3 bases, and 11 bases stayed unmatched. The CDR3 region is CASSGGQGNSKETQYF. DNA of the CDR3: TGCGCCAGCAGCGGTGGACAGGGAAATTCCAAAGAGACCCAGTACTTC.

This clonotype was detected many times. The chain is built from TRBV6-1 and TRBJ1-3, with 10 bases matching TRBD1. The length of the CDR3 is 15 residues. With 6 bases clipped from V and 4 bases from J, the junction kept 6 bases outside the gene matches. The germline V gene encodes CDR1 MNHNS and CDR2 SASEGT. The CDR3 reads CASSVTGGRGNTIYF. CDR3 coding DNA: TGTGCCAGCAGCGTGACAGGGGGCAGAGGAAACACCATATATTTT.

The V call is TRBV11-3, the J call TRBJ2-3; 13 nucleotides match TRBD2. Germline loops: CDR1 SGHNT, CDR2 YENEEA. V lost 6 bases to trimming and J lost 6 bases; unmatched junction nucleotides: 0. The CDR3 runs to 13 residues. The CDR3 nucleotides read TGTGCCAGCAGGACTAGCGGGAGGGATACGCAGTATTTT. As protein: CASRTSGRDTQYF. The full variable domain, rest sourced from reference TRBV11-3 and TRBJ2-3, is EAGVVQSPRYKIIEKKQPVAFWCNPISGHNTLYWYLQNLGQGPELLIRYENEEAVDDSQLPKDRFSAERLKGVDSTLKIQPAELGDSAVYLCASRTSGRDTQYFGPGTRLTVL.

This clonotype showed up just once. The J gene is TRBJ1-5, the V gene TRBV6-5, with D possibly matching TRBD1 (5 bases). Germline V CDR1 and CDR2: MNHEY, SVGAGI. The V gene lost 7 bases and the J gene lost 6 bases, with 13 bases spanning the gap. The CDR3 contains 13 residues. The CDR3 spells CASTRARGQPQHF. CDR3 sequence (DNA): TGTGCCAGCACCAGGGCAAGGGGTCAGCCCCAGCATTTT.

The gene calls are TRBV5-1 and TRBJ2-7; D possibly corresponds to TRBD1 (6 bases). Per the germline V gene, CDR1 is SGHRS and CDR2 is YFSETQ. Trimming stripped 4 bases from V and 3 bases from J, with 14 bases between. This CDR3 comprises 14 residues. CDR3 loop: CASSLRTEGYEQYF. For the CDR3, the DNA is TGCGCCAGCAGCCTACGGACAGAAGGCTACGAGCAGTACTTC. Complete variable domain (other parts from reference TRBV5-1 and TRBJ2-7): KAGVTQTPRYLIKTRGQQVTLSCSPISGHRSVSWYQQTPGQGLQFLFEYFSETQRNKGNFPGRFSGRQFSNSRSEMNVSTLELGDSALYLCASSLRTEGYEQYFGPGTRLTVT.

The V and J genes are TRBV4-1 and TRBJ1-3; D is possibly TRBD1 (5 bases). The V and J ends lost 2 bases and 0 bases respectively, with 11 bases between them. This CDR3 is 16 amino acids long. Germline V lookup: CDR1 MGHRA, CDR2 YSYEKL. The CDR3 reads CASSQPDSRSGNTIYF. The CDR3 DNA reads TGCGCCAGCAGCCAACCCGACAGCCGCTCTGGAAACACCATATATTTT.

This CDR3 reads CASSLTSGRLDTQYF. In DNA form, the CDR3 reads TGCGCCAGCAGCTTGACTAGCGGGAGGTTAGATACGCAGTATTTT. The chain joins TRBV5-1 to TRBJ2-3; 12 nucleotides line up with TRBD2. V dropped 1 base and J dropped 5; count of bases not matched to a gene: 2. This CDR3 contains 15 residues. Looked up from germline, CDR1 is SGHRS and CDR2 is YFSETQ.

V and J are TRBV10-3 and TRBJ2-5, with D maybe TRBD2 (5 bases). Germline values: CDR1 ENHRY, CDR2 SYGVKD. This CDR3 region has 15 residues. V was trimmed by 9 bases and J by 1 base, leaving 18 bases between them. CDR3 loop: CAMGSGNVLQETQYF. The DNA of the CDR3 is TGTGCCATGGGTTCGGGGAACGTACTCCAAGAGACCCAGTACTTC.

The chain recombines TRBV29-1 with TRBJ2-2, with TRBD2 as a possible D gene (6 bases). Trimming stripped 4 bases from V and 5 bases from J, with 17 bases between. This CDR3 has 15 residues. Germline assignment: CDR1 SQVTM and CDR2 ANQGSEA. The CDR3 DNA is TGCAGCGTTGTTGGTGTGGGGGGAACTACCGGGGAGCTGTTTTTT. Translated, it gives CSVVGVGGTTGELFF.

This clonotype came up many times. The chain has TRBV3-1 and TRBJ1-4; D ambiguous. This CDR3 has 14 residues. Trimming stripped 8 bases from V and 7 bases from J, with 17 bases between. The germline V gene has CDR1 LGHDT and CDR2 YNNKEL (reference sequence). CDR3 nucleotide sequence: TGTGCCAGCCAGCAGCTTCCGGTATCTGAAAAACTGTTTTTT. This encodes CASQQLPVSEKLFF.

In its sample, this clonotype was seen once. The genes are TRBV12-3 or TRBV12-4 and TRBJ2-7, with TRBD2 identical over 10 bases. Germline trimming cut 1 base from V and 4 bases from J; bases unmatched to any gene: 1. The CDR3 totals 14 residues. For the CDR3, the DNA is TGTGCCAGCAGTTTAGGGACTAGCGGTTACGAGCAGTACTTC. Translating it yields CASSLGTSGYEQYF.

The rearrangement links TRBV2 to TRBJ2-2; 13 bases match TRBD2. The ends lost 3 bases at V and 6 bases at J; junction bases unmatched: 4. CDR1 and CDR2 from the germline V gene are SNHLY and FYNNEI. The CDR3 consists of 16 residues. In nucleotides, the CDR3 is TGTGCCAGCAGTGACGGACTAGCGGGAGCATCCGGGGAGCTGTTTTTT. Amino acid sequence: CASSDGLAGASGELFF.

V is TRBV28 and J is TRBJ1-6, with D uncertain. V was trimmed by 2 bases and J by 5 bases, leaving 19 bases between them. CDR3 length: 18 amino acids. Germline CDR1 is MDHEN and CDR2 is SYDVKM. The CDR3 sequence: CASSLVPINRRHNSPLHF. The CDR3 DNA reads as TGTGCCAGCAGTTTAGTACCTATCAACAGAAGACATAATTCACCCCTCCACTTT.

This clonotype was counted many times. The CDR3 is CASSPLGGNQPQHF. In nucleotides, the CDR3 is TGTGCCAGCAGTCCTTTGGGGGGCAATCAGCCCCAGCATTTT. The V and J genes are TRBV27 and TRBJ1-5, with D perhaps matching TRBD1 (5 bases). The CDR3 is 14 amino acids. V lost 5 bases and J 2 bases, leaving 10 bases between the germline ends. Looked up from germline, CDR1 is MNHEY and CDR2 is SMNVEV (reference sequence).

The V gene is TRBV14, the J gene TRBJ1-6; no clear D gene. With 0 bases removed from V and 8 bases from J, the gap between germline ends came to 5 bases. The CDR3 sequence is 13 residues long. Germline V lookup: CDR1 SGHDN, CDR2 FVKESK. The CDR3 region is CASSQDQDSPLHF. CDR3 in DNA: TGTGCCAGCAGCCAAGATCAGGATTCACCCCTCCACTTT.

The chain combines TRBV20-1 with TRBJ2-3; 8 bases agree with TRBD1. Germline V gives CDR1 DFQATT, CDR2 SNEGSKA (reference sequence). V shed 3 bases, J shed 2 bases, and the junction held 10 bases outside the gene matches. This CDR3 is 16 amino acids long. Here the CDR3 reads CSASGVQGAYTDTQYF. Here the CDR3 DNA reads TGCAGTGCTAGCGGGGTCCAGGGGGCGTACACAGATACGCAGTATTTT.

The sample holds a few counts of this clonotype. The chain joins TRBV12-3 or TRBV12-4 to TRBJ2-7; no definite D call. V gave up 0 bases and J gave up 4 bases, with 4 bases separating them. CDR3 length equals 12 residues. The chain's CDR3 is CASSLARYEQYF. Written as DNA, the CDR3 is TGTGCCAGCAGTTTAGCTAGATACGAGCAGTACTTC.

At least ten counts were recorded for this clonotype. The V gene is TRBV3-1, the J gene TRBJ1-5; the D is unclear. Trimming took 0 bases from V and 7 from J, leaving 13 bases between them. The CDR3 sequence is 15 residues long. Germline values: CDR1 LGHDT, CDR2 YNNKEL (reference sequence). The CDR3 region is CASSQDAALGQPQHF. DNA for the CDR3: TGTGCCAGCAGCCAAGATGCAGCGCTTGGGCAGCCCCAGCATTTT.

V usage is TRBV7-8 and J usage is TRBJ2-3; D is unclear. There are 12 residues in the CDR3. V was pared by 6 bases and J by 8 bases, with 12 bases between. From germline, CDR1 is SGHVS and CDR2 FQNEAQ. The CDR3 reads CASSFAAFTQYF. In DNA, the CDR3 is TGTGCCAGCAGTTTTGCTGCTTTTACGCAGTATTTT.

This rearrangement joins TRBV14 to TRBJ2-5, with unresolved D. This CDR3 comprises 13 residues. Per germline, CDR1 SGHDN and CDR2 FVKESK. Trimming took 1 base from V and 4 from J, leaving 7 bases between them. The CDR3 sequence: CASSQGLIETQYF. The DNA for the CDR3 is TGTGCCAGCAGCCAAGGACTTATAGAGACCCAGTACTTC.

The CDR3 here is CASSFRTGMGGSPLHF. CDR3 DNA: TGTGCCAGCAGTTTCCGGACAGGGATGGGAGGTTCACCCCTCCACTTT. The rearrangement joins TRBV27 to TRBJ1-6; 8 nucleotides align to TRBD1. Per germline, CDR1 MNHEY and CDR2 SMNVEV (reference sequence). This CDR3 is 16 amino acids long. Trimming cost V 3 bases and J 9 bases; bases outside gene matches: 10.

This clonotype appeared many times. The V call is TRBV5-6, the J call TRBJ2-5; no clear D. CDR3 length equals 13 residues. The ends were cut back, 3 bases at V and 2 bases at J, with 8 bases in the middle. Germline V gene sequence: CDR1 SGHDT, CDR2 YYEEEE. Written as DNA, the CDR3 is TGTGCCAGCAGCTCGGAAATACAAGAGACCCAGTACTTC. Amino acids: CASSSEIQETQYF.

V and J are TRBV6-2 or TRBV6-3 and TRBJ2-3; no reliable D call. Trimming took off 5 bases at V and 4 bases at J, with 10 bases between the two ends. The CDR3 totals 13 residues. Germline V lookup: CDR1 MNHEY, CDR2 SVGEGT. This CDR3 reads CASSPARPDTQYF. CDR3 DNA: TGTGCCAGCAGTCCAGCGCGGCCAGATACGCAGTATTTT.

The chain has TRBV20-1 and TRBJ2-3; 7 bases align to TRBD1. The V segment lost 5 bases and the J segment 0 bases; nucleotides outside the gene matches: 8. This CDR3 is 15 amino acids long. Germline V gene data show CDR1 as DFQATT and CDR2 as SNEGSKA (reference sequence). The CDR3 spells CSAEPRDRSTDTQYF. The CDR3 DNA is TGCAGTGCTGAACCTCGGGACAGAAGCACAGATACGCAGTATTTT.

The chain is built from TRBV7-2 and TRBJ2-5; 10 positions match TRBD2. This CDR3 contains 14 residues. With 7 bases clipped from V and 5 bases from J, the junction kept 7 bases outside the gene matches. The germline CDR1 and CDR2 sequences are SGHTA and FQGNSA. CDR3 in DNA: TGTGCCAGCACCGTGACTAGCGGGCTGGAGACCCAGTACTTC. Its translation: CASTVTSGLETQYF. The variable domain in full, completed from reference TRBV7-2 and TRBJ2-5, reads GAGVSQSPSNKVTEKGKDVELRCDPISGHTALYWYRQSLGQGLEFLIYFQGNSAPDKSGLPSDRFSAERTGGSVSTLTIQRTQQEDSAVYLCASTVTSGLETQYFGPGTRLLVL.

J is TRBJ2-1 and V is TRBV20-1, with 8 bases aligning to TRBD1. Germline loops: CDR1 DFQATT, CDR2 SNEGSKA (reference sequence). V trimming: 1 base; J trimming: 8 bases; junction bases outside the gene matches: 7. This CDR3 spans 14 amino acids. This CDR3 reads CSARGGQAGYEQFF. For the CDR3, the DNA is TGCAGTGCTAGAGGGGGACAGGCCGGCTATGAGCAGTTCTTC.

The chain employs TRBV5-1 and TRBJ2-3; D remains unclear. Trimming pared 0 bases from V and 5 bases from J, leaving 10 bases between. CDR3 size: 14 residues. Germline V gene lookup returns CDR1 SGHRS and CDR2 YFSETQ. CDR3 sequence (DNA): TGCGCCAGCAGCTTGGCCGGAGTTGAAGATACGCAGTATTTT. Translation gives CASSLAGVEDTQYF.

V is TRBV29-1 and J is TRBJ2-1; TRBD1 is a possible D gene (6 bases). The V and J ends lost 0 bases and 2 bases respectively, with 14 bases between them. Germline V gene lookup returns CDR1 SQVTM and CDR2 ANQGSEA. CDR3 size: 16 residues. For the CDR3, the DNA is TGCAGCGTTGAAGAGTCCTCGTCAGGGGCCTACAATGAGCAGTTCTTC. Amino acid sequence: CSVEESSSGAYNEQFF.